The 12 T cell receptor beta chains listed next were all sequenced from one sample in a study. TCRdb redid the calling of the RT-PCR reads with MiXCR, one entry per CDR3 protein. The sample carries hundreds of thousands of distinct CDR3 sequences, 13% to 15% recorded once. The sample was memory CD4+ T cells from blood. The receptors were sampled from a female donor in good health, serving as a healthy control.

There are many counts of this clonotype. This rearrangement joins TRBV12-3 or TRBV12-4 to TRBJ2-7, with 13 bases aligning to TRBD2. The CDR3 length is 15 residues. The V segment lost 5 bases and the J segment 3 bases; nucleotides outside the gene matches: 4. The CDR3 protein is CASSQWTSGSYEQYF. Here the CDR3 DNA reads TGTGCCAGCAGTCAATGGACTAGCGGGAGCTACGAGCAGTACTTC.

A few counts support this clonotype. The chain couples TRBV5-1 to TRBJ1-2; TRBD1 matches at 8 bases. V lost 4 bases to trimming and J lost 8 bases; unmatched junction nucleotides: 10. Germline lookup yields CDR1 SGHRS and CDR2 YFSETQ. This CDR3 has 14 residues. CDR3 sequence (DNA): TGCGCCAGCAGCCCAGGACAGGGTTTGTGGGGCTACACCTTC. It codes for CASSPGQGLWGYTF.

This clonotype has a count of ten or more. CDR3 region: CASLAENTGELFF. CDR3 coding DNA: TGCGCCAGCCTAGCGGAGAACACCGGGGAGCTGTTTTTT. The V call is TRBV5-1, the J call TRBJ2-2; 7 nucleotides align to TRBD2. Germline CDR1 SGHRS, CDR2 YFSETQ. The CDR3 is made up of 13 amino acids. The J segment lost 1 base and the V segment lost 7 bases, leaving 1 base of the junction unmatched.

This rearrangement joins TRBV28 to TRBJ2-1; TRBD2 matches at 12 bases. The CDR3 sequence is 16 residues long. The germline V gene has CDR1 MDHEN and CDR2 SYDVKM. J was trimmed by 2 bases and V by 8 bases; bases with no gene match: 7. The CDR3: CASCRLAGEPYNEQFF. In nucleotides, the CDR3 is TGTGCCAGCTGCCGACTAGCGGGAGAACCCTACAATGAGCAGTTCTTC.

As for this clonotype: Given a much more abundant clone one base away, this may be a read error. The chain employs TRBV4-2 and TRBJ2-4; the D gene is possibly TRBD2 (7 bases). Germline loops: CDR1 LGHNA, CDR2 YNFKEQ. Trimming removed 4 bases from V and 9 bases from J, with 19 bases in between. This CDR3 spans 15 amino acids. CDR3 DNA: TGTGCCAGCAGCCTAGTCACCGGGGGGCCAGGCATTCAGTACTTC. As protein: CASSLVTGGPGIQYF.

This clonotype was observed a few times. CDR3 nucleotides: TGTGCCAGCAGTGACCTACTGGGACGCCCAACTAATGAGCAGTTCTTC. It yields the protein CASSDLLGRPTNEQFF. This chain joins TRBV6-1 and TRBJ2-1; D may correspond to TRBD1 or TRBD2 (5 bases each). Germline CDR1 reads MNHNS; CDR2 reads SASEGT. V lost 3 bases to trimming and J lost 7 bases, with 19 bases between them. CDR3 size: 16 residues.

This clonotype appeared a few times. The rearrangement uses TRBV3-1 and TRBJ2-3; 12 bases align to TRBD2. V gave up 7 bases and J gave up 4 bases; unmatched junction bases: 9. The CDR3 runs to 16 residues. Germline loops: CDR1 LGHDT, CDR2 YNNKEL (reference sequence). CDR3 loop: CASTIILAGGPDTQYF. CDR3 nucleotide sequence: TGTGCCAGCACTATTATTCTAGCGGGAGGGCCAGATACGCAGTATTTT.

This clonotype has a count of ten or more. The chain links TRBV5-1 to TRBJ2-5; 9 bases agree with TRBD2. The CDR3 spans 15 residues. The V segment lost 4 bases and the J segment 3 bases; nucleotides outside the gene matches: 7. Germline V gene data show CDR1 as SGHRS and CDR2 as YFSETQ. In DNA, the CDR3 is TGCGCCAGCAGCAGGGCGACTAGCGGAGAAGAGACCCAGTACTTC. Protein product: CASSRATSGEETQYF.

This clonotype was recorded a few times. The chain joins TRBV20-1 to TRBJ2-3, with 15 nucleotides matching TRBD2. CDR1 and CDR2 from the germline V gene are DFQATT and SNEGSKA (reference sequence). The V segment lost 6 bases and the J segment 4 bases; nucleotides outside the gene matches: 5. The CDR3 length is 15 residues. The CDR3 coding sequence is TGCAGTGCACGGACTAGCGGGAGGGCCCCAGATACGCAGTATTTT. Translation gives CSARTSGRAPDTQYF.

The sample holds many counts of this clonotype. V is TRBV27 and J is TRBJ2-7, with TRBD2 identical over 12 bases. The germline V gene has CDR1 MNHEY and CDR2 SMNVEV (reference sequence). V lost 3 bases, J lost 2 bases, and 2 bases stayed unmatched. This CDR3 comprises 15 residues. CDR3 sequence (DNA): TGTGCCAGCAGTTTGACTAGCGGGAGTCCCTACGAGCAGTACTTC. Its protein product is CASSLTSGSPYEQYF.

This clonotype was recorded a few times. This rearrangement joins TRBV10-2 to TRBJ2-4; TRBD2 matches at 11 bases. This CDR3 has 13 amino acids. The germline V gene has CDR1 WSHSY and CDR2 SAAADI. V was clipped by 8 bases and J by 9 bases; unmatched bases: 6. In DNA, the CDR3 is TGCGCCAGCGCCCCAACTAGCGGGAGCATTCAGTACTTC. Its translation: CASAPTSGSIQYF.

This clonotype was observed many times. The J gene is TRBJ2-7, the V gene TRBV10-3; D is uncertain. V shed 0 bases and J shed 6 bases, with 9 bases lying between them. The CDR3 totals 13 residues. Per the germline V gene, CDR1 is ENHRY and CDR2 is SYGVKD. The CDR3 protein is CAISESGVGEQYF. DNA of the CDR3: TGTGCCATCAGTGAGTCAGGCGTTGGCGAGCAGTACTTC.